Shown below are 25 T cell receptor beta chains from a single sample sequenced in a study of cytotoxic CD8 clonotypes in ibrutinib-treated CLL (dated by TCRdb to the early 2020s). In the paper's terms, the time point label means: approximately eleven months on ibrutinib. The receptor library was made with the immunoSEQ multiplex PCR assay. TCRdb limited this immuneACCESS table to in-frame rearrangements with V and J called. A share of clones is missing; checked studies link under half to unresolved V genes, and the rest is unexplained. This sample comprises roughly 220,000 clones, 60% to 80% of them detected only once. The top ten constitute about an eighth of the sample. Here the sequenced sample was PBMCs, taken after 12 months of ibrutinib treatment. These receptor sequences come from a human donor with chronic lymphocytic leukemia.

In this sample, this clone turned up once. The CDR3 bases are TGTGCCAGCAGACGGACCCTTATCTCTGGAAACACCATATATTTT. Protein product: CASRRTLISGNTIYF. The V gene is TRBV6-5, the J gene TRBJ1-3; no firm D call. Germline CDR1 MNHEY, CDR2 SVGAGI. The CDR3 extends over 15 amino acids. Trimming took 6 bases from V and 0 from J, leaving 12 bases between them.

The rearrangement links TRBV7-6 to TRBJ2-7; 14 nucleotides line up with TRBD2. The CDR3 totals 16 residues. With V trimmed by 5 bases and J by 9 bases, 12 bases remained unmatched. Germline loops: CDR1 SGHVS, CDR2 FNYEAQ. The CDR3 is CASSASGLAGAWGQYF. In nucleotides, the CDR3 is TGTGCCAGCAGCGCCTCGGGACTAGCGGGGGCTTGGGGGCAGTACTTC.

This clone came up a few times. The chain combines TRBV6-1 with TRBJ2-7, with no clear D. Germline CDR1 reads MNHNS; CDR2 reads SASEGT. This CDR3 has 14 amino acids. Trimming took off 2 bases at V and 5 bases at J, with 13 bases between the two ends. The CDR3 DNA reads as TGTGCCAGCAGTGAAATGGTTAGTGCCCACGAGCAGTACTTC. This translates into CASSEMVSAHEQYF.

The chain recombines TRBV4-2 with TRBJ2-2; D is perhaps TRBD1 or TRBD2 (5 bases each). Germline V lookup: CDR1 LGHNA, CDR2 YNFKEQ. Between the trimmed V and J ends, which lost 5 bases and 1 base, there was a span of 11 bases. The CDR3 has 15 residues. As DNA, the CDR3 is TGTGCCAGCAGCGTCGGGACCCAGAACACCGGGGAGCTGTTTTTT. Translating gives CASSVGTQNTGELFF.

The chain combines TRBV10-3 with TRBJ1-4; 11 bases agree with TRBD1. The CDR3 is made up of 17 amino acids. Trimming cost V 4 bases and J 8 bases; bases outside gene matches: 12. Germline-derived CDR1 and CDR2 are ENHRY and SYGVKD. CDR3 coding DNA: TGTGCCATCAGTGTGGACCTTACCGGGACAGGGGGGGAAAAACTGTTTTTT. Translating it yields CAISVDLTGTGGEKLFF.

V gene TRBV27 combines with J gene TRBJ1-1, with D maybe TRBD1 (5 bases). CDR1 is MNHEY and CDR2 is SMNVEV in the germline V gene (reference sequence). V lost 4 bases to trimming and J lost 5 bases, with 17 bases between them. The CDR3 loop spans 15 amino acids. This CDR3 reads CASSSGGTGRTEAFF. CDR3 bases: TGTGCCAGCAGTTCTGGGGGGACGGGGAGGACTGAAGCTTTCTTT.

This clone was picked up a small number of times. The CDR3 DNA sequence: TGTGCCAGCAATAGCGGGATGATCGGGGAGCTGTTTTTT. Translated: CASNSGMIGELFF. The V call is TRBV28, the J call TRBJ2-2; TRBD2 agrees at 8 bases. This CDR3 comprises 13 residues. The trim removed 7 bases at V and 7 bases at J, leaving 5 bases unmatched. From germline, CDR1 is MDHEN and CDR2 SYDVKM.

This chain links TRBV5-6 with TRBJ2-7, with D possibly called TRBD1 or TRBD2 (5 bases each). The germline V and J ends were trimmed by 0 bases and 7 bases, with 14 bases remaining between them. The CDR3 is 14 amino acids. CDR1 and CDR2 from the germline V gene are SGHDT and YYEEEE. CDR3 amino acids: CASSLGEGLWEQYF. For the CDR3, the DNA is TGTGCCAGCAGCTTGGGTGAGGGGCTATGGGAGCAGTACTTC.

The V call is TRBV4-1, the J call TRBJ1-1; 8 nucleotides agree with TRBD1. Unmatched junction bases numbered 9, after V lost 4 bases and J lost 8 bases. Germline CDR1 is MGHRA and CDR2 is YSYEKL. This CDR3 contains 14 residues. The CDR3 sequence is CASSPGQGLSEAFF. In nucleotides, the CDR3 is TGCGCCAGCAGCCCCGGACAGGGTTTGTCAGAAGCTTTCTTT.

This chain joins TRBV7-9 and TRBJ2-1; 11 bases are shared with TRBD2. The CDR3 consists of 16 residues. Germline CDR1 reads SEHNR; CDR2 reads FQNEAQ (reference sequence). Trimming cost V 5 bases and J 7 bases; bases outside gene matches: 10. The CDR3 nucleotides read TGTGCCAGCAGCCCCAATAGCGGGGGGGCCAAGAATGAGCAGTTCTTC. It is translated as CASSPNSGGAKNEQFF.

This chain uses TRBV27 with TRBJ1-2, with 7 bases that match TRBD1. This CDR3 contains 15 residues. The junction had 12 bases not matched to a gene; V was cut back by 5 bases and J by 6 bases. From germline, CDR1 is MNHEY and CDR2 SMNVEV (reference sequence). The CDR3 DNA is TGTGCCAGCAGTCTCCGAGAGACAGGGTCCCATGGCTACACCTTC. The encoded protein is CASSLRETGSHGYTF.

In DNA form, the CDR3 reads TGCGCCAGCAGCCAACCGGGACGGAACTACAACTATGGCTACACCTTC. It is translated as CASSQPGRNYNYGYTF. The chain uses TRBV4-1 and TRBJ1-2; a weak D match, TRBD1 (5 bases). Germline CDR1 and CDR2: MGHRA and YSYEKL. V lost 2 bases to trimming and J lost 2 bases, with 15 bases between them. CDR3 size: 16 residues.

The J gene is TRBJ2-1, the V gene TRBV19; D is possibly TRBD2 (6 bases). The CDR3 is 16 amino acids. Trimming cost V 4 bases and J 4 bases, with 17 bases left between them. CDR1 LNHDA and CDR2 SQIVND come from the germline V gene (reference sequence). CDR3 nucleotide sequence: TGTGCCAGTAGTAGCCCCGGGACGGACTATTACAATGAGCAGTTCTTC. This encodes CASSSPGTDYYNEQFF.

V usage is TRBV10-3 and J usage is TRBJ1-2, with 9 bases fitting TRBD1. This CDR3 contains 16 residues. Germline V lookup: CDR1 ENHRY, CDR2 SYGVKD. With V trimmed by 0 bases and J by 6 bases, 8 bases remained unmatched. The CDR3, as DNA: TGTGCCATCAGTGAGTCGGGACAGGGATGGGACGATGGCTACACCTTC. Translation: CAISESGQGWDDGYTF.

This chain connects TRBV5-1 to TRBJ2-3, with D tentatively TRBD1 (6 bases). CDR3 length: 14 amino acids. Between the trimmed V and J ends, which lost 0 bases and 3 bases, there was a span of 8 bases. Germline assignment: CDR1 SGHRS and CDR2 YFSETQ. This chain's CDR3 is CASSLEQGTDTQYF. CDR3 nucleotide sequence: TGCGCCAGCAGCTTGGAGCAGGGGACAGATACGCAGTATTTT. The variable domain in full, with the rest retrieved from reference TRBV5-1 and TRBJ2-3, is KAGVTQTPRYLIKTRGQQVTLSCSPISGHRSVSWYQQTPGQGLQFLFEYFSETQRNKGNFPGRFSGRQFSNSRSEMNVSTLELGDSALYLCASSLEQGTDTQYFGPGTRLTVL.

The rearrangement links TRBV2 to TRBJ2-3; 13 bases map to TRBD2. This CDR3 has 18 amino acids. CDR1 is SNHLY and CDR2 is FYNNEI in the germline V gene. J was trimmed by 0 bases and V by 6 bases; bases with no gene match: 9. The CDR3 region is CASSLLTSGGTSTDTQYF. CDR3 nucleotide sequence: TGTGCCAGCAGCCTATTGACTAGCGGGGGGACTAGCACAGATACGCAGTATTTT.

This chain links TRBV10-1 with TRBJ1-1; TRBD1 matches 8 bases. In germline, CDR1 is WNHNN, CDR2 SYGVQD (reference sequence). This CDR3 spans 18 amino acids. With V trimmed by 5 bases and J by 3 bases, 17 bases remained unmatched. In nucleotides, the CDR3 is TGCGCCAGCAGTACTATCCAATTGGACAGGGCGGAGGACACTGAAGCTTTCTTT. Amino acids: CASSTIQLDRAEDTEAFF.

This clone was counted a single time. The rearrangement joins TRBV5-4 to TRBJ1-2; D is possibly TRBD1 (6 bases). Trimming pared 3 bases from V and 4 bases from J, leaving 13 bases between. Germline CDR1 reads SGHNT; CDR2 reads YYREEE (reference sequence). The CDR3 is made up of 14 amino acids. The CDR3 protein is CASSWITGFYGYTF. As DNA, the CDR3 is TGTGCCAGCAGCTGGATCACAGGGTTCTATGGCTACACCTTC.

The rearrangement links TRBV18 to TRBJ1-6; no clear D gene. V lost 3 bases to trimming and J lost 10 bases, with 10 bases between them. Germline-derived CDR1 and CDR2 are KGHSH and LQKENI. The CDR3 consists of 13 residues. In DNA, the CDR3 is TGTGCCAGCTCACCGAGTGAGTGGTCACCCCTCCACTTT. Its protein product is CASSPSEWSPLHF.

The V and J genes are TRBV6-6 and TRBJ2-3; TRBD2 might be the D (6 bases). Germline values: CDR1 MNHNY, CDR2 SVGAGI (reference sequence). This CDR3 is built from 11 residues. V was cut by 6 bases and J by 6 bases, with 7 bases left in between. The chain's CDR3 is CASSRGDTQYF. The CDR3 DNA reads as TGTGCCAGCAGCCGGGGGGATACGCAGTATTTT.

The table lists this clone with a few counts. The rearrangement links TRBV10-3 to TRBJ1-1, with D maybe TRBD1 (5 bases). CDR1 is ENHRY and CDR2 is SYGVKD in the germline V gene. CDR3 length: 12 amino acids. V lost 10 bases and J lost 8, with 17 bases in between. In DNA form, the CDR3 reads TGTGCCACTCGGGACCCCCAAGGGGAAGCTTTCTTT. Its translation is CATRDPQGEAFF.

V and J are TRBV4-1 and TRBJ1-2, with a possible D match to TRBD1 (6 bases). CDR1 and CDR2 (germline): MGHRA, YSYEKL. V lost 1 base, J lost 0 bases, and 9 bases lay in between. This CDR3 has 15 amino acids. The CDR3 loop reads CASSQGKGANYGYTF. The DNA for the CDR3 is TGCGCCAGCAGCCAAGGCAAGGGGGCTAACTATGGCTACACCTTC.

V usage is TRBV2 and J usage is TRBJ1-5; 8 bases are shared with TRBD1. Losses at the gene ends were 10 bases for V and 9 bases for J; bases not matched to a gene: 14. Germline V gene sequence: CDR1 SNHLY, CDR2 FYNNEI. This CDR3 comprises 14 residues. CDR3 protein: CATAGDFRGRPQHF. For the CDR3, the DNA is TGTGCCACCGCCGGTGACTTCAGGGGGCGGCCCCAGCATTTT.

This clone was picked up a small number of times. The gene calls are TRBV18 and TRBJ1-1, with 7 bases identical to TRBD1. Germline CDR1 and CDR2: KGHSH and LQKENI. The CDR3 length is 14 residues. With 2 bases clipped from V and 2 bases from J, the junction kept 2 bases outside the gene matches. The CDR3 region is CASSPGTANTEAFF. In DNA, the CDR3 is TGTGCCAGCTCACCAGGGACAGCCAACACTGAAGCTTTCTTT.

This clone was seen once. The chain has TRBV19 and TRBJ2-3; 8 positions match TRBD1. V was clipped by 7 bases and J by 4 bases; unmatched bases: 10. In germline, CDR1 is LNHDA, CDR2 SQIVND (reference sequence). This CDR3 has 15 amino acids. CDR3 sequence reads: CASMTGAAGADTQYF. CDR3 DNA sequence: TGTGCCAGTATGACAGGGGCGGCGGGCGCAGATACGCAGTATTTT.